This T cell receptor (beta chain) was recorded in a study of T cell responses to AZD1222 COVID-19 vaccine. Sequencing was performed with immunoSEQ multiplex PCR; in TCRdb, only in-frame clones are kept and a portion is missing. The sample yields 150,000 or so clones, nearly 90% seen once. The germline CDR1 and CDR2 sequences are GTSNPN and SVGIG (reference sequence). V shed 1 base and J 0 bases; nucleotides not matched to a gene: 3. The CDR3 runs to 14 residues. V and J are TRBV30 and TRBJ2-7; 7 bases fit TRBD1. The source material was peripheral blood, sampled on day 0 of AZD1222 vaccination. This clonotype originated in an adult in good health. CDR3 in DNA: TGTGCCTGGAGTGGACAGGGCTTCTCCTACGAGCAGTACTTC. Protein product: CAWSGQGFSYEQYF.